This TCR beta chain is drawn from a study of cytomegalovirus exposure and HLA in healthy donors. Per the germline V gene, CDR1 is SGDLS and CDR2 is YYNGEE. The J segment lost 8 bases and the V segment lost 3 bases, leaving 4 bases of the junction unmatched. The CDR3 runs 13 residues. The PCR used 60 Vbeta and 13 Jbeta primers. The repertoire was sequenced with immunoSEQ multiplex PCR; TCRdb's copy has only in-frame clones and lacks some. The sample has 100,000 to 150,000 clones; more than 60% are singletons. The chain has TRBV9 and TRBJ2-1, with 8 bases matching TRBD2. The sample consisted of PBMCs. The receptor was derived from a man younger than 45 in good health and CMV-seronegative. The CDR3 nucleotides are TGTGCCAGCAGCGGAGGGACTAGACATGAGCAGTTCTTC. It specifies CASSGGTRHEQFF.